One sample yielded the 5 T cell receptor beta chains listed below, sequenced in a study of control samples from healthy donors and cancer patients. TCRdb's copy holds only in-frame clones and misses some; the assay was immunoSEQ multiplex PCR. This repertoire includes under 200,000 clones. Input material: blood. All receptors derive from a woman in her 30s in good health.

This chain links TRBV29-1 with TRBJ2-7; 9 nucleotides line up with TRBD2. The CDR3 has 14 amino acids. After removal of 4 bases from V and 2 bases from J, the junction contained 6 bases not matched to a gene. Germline V gene lookup returns CDR1 SQVTM and CDR2 ANQGSEA. The CDR3 nucleotides read TGCAGCGTTGGTGCGCTAGCGGGGCCCTACGAGCAGTACTTC. Protein product: CSVGALAGPYEQYF.

This sequence joins TRBV5-1 and TRBJ2-3; TRBD1 matches 8 bases. The CDR3 runs 15 residues. Unmatched junction bases numbered 5, after V lost 0 bases and J lost 5 bases. The V gene's germline CDR1 is SGHRS and CDR2 YFSETQ. CDR3 DNA sequence: TGCGCCAGCAGCTTGGCCAGGGGGCGCGGAGATACGCAGTATTTT. This sequence encodes CASSLARGRGDTQYF.

This chain connects TRBV28 to TRBJ1-5; D is perhaps TRBD1 (5 bases). V was shortened by 7 bases and J by 2 bases, with 9 bases between the two germline ends. This CDR3 spans 13 amino acids. Germline loops: CDR1 MDHEN, CDR2 SYDVKM. CDR3 protein: CASTAQGNQPQHF. In DNA, the CDR3 is TGTGCCAGCACCGCACAGGGCAATCAGCCCCAGCATTTT. Combining the CDR3 with reference TRBV28 and TRBJ1-5 gives the whole variable domain DVKVTQSSRYLVKRTGEKVFLECVQDMDHENMFWYRQDPGLGLRLIYFSYDVKMKEKGDIPEGYSVSREKKERFSLILESASTNQTSMYLCASTAQGNQPQHFGDGTRLSIL.

J is TRBJ1-1 and V is TRBV5-1; 8 nucleotides align to TRBD1. This CDR3 comprises 15 residues. CDR1 and CDR2 (germline): SGHRS, YFSETQ. The J segment lost 0 bases and the V segment lost 3 bases, leaving 4 bases of the junction unmatched. The CDR3 protein is CASSSRTGLNTEAFF. The CDR3 DNA reads TGCGCCAGCAGCTCTCGGACAGGGTTGAACACTGAAGCTTTCTTT.

CDR3 sequence (DNA): TGTGCCAGCAGTGGGTGGGACCGGACGGGAGGCTACACCTTC. Translating it yields CASSGWDRTGGYTF. V is TRBV27 and J is TRBJ1-2, with TRBD1 as a possible D gene (5 bases). The V and J ends lost 5 bases and 8 bases respectively, with 18 bases between them. This CDR3 comprises 14 residues. Per germline, CDR1 MNHEY and CDR2 SMNVEV (reference sequence).